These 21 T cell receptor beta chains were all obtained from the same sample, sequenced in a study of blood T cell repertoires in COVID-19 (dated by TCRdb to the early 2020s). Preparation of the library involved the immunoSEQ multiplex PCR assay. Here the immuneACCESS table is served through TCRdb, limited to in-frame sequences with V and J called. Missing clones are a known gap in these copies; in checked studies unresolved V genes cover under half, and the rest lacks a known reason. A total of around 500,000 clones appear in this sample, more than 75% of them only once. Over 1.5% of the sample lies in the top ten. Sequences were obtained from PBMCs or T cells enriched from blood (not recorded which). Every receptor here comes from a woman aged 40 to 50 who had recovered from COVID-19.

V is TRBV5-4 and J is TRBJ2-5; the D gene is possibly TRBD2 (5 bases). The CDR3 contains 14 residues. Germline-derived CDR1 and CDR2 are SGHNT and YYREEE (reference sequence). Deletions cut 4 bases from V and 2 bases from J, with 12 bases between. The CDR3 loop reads CASSPGSQQETQYF. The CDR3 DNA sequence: TGTGCCAGCAGCCCGGGATCTCAACAAGAGACCCAGTACTTC.

The CDR3 bases are TGTGCCATCAGTGAGACCGGAACGCAGGGATCTGGGGCCAACGTCCTGACTTTC. Protein: CAISETGTQGSGANVLTF. The chain recombines TRBV10-3 with TRBJ2-6; D is perhaps TRBD1 (5 bases). The germline V and J ends were trimmed by 2 bases and 1 base, with 15 bases remaining between them. This CDR3 spans 18 amino acids. Looked up from germline, CDR1 is ENHRY and CDR2 is SYGVKD.

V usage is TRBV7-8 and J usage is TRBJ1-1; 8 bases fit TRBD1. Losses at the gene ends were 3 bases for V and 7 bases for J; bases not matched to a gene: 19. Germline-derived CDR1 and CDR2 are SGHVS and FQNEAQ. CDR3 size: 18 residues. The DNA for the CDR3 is TGTGCCAGCAGCTTTCCAGGGATTCCCGCGACAGGGGATGGTGAAGCTTTCTTT. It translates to CASSFPGIPATGDGEAFF. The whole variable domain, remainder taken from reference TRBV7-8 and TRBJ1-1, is GAGVSQSPRYKVAKRGQDVALRCDPISGHVSLFWYQQALGQGPEFLTYFQNEAQLDKSGLPSDRFFAERPEGSVSTLKIQRTQQEDSAVYLCASSFPGIPATGDGEAFFGQGTRLTVV.

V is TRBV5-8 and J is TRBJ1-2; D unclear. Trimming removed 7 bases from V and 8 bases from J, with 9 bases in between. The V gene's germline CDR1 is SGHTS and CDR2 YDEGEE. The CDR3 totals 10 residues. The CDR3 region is CASGRAGYTF. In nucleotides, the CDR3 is TGTGCCAGCGGGCGGGCCGGCTACACCTTC.

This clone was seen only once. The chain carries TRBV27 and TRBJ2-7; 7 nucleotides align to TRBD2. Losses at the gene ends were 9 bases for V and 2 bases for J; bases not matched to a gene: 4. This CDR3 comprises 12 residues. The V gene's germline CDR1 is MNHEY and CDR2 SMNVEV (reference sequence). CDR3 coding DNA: TGTGCCAGTGGGACTATTACCTACGAGCAGTACTTC. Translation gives CASGTITYEQYF.

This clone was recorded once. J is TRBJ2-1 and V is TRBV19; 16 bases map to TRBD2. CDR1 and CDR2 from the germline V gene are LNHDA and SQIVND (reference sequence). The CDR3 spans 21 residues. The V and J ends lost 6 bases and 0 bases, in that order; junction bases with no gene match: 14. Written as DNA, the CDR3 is TGTGCCAGTAGGACCGGAGGGACTAGCGGGAGGGCAAATATCTCCTACAATGAGCAGTTCTTC. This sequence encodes CASRTGGTSGRANISYNEQFF.

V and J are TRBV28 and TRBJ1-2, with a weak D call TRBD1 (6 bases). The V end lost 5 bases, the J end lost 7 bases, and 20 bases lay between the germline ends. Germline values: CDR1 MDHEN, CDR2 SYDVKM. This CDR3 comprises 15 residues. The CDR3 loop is CASSAINRDISGYTF. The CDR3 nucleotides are TGTGCCAGCAGTGCCATCAACCGGGACATCTCTGGCTACACCTTC.

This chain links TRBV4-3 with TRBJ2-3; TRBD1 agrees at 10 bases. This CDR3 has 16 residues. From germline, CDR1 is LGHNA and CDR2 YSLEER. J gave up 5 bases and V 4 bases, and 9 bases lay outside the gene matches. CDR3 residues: CASSPSHRDRGDTQYF. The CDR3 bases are TGCGCCAGCAGCCCCTCCCACCGGGACAGGGGAGATACGCAGTATTTT.

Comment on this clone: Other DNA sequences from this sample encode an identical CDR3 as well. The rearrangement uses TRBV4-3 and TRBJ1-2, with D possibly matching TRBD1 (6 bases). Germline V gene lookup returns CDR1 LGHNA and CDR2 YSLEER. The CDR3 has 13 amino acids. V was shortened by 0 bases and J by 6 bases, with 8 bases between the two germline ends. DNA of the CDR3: TGCGCCAGCAGCCAAGATGGGGGCGATGGCTACACCTTC. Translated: CASSQDGGDGYTF.

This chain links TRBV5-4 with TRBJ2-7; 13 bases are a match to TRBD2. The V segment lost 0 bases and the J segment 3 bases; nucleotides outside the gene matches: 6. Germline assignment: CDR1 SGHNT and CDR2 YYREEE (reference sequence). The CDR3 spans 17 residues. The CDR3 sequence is CASSLGSGTSGNYEQYF. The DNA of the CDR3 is TGTGCCAGCAGCTTGGGGTCGGGGACTAGCGGGAACTACGAGCAGTACTTC.

Written as DNA, the CDR3 is TGCAGCGTTGCCTCAGGTTCCTACGAGCAGTACTTC. As protein: CSVASGSYEQYF. V and J are TRBV29-1 and TRBJ2-7; D uncertain. Deletions cut 4 bases from V and 1 base from J, with 8 bases between. Germline V gives CDR1 SQVTM, CDR2 ANQGSEA. The CDR3 runs to 12 residues.

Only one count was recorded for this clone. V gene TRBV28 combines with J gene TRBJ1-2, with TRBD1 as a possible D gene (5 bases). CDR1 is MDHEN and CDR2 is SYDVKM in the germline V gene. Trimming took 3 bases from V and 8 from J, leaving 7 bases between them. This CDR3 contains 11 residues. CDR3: CASSFWGGYTF. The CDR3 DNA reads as TGTGCCAGCAGTTTCTGGGGCGGCTACACCTTC.

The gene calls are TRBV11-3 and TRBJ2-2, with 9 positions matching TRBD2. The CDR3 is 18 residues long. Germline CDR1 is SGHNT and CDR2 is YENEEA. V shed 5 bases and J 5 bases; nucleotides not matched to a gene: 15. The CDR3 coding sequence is TGTGCCAGCAGCCTCGTCGGGGGAATAGCGGGAGTTACCGGGGAGCTGTTTTTT. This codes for CASSLVGGIAGVTGELFF.

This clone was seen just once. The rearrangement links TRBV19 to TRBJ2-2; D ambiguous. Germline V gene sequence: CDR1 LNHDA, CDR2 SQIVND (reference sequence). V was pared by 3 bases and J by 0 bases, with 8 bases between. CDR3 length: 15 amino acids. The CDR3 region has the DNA TGTGCCAGTAGTATTTTGCCGGCGAACACCGGGGAGCTGTTTTTT. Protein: CASSILPANTGELFF.

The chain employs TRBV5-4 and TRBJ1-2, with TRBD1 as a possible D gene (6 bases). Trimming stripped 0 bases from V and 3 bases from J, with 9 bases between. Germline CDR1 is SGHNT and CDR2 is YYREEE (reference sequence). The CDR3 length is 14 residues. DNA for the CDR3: TGTGCCAGCAGCTTGGTCAACAGGGACTATGGCTACACCTTC. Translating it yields CASSLVNRDYGYTF.

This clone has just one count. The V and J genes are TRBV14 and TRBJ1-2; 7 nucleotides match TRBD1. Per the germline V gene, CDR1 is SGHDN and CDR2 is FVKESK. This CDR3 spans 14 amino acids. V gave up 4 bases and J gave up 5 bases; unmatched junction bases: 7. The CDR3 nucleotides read TGTGCCAGCAGCCCGGACAGGAGGTCTTATGGCTACACCTTC. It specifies CASSPDRRSYGYTF. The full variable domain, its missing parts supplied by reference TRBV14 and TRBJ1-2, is EAGVTQFPSHSVIEKGQTVTLRCDPISGHDNLYWYRRVMGKEIKFLLHFVKESKQDESGMPNNRFLAERTGGTYSTLKVQPAELEDSGVYFCASSPDRRSYGYTFGSGTRLTVV.

The CDR3 bases are TGTGCCAGCAGCTTGAGCTACAGGGGGACAAGCAATCAGCCCCAGCATTTT. Its protein is CASSLSYRGTSNQPQHF. The V gene is TRBV5-8, the J gene TRBJ1-5; 8 bases map to TRBD1. The CDR3 is 17 amino acids. V gave up 1 base and J gave up 1 base; unmatched junction bases: 7. Per germline, CDR1 SGHTS and CDR2 YDEGEE. Based on the CDR3 plus reference TRBV5-8 and TRBJ1-5, the full variable domain is EAGVTQSPTHLIKTRGQQATLRCSPISGHTSVYWYQQALGLGLQFLLWYDEGEERNRGNFPPRFSGRQFPNYSSELNVNALELEDSALYLCASSLSYRGTSNQPQHFGDGTRLSIL.

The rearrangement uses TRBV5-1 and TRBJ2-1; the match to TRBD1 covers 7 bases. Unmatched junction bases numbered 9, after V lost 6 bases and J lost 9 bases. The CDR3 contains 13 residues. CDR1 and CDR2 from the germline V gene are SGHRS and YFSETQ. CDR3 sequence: CASTTGLRGEQFF. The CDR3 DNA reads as TGCGCCAGCACGACAGGGCTCAGGGGTGAGCAGTTCTTC.

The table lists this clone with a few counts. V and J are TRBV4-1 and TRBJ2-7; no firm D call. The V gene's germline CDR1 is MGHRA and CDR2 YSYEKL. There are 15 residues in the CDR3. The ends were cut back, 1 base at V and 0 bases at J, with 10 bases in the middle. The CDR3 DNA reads TGCGCCAGCAGCCAAGGGTTCCCGAGCTCCTACGAGCAGTACTTC. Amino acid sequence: CASSQGFPSSYEQYF.

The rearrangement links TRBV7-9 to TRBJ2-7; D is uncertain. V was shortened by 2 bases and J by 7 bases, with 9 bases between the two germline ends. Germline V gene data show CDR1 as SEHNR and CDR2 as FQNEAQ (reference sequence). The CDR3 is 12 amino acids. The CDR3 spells CASSLLVQEQYF. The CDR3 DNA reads TGTGCCAGCAGCTTATTAGTCCAAGAGCAGTACTTC.

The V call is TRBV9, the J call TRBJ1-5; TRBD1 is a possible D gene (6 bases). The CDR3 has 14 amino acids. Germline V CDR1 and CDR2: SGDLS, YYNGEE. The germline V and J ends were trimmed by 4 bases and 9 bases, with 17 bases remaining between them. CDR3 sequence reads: CASSPTTGLGPQHF. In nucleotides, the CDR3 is TGTGCCAGCAGCCCGACGACAGGACTTGGGCCCCAGCATTTT.